This T cell receptor beta chain is drawn from a study of cytomegalovirus exposure and HLA in healthy donors. About this clone itself: What it recognizes is unknown.

The CDR3 covers 14 residues. Germline values: CDR1 SGHRS, CDR2 YFSETQ. Trimming removed 1 base from V and 4 bases from J, with 11 bases in between. The method was immunoSEQ multiplex PCR; TCRdb's version includes in-frame clones alone and lacks a portion of them. This table holds approximately 120,000 clones, approximately 91% found once. Study-wide points: In vitro, three CMV-associated chains proved specific for CMV antigens. As was reported, the classifier diagnosed cytomegalovirus status with high specificity and sensitivity.

The chain employs TRBV5-1 and TRBJ2-5, with D possibly being TRBD2 (6 bases). This receptor was identified in a young woman in good health and CMV-seronegative. The sample was PBMCs. The CDR3 here is CASSLSGLGETQYF. Here the CDR3 DNA reads TGCGCCAGCAGCTTGTCGGGACTGGGAGAGACCCAGTACTTC.